This TCR beta chain was obtained from a study of human T cells and chemical hapten exposure. Study-level information: Patients' scalps got diphenylcyclopropenone weekly throughout the approximately 25-week study. Study-level findings and limits: Controls had significantly fewer large CDR3 similarity clusters than were formed by expanded TCRs.

A word on this clonotype: Its antigen is unidentified.

MiXCR was run by TCRdb on the RACE reads, yielding one entry per CDR3 protein. This sample has 120,000 to 150,000 distinct CDR3 sequences, with about an eighth found just once. Time point noted: patch test 2, 6 weeks after DPC sensitization. This sample's treatment: therapeutic diphenylcyclopropenone sensitization with weekly scalp DPC. Germline V CDR1 and CDR2: MNHNS, SASEGT. This CDR3 is 16 amino acids long. V lost 1 base to trimming and J lost 1 base, with 10 bases between them. Sequenced material: whole blood, taken in connection with sensitization to the hapten diphenylcyclopropenone (DPC). The receptor was derived from a woman in her forties or fifties with alopecia areata. Some clones in this sample may be carry-over from other donors' samples. This chain links TRBV6-1 with TRBJ2-2; D unclear. CDR3 amino acids: CASSEGSSRNTGELFF. In nucleotides, the CDR3 is TGTGCCAGCAGTGAAGGGTCAAGCCGGAACACCGGGGAGCTGTTTTTT.